This T cell receptor beta chain was captured by sequencing in a study of OX40 agonist ivuxolimab in advanced cancers. Study details: Dose-escalation patients suffered from hepatocellular carcinoma, melanoma, renal cell or head and neck cancer. Study-wide results and limits: At 0.1 to 3.0 mg/kg and by week 6, clonal expansion occurred in CD4+ and CD8+ blood T cells. Those patients achieving a partial response at 0.1-3.0 mg/kg showed among the lowest clonal expansion.

Profiling relied on immunoSEQ multiplex PCR, and the TCRdb table lists in-frame clones only, not all of them. Here the sample spans roughly 80,000 clones, about nine tenths being singletons. Concerning this clone itself: Its cognate antigen is unknown.

Baseline, cycle 4 day 1, and cycle 7 day 1 were the blood sampling points. The receptor was isolated from an adult with an advanced solid tumor such as melanoma, head and neck, liver or kidney cancer. Specimen: CD4+ or CD8+ T cells sorted from blood, collected in a trial of the OX40 agonist ivuxolimab.

The DNA for the CDR3 is TGTGCCAGCAGTCTTTTGGACACAGATACGCAGTATTTT. Encoded protein: CASSLLDTDTQYF. This chain links TRBV2 with TRBJ2-3; no firm D call. CDR1 and CDR2 from the germline V gene are SNHLY and FYNNEI. V was cut by 5 bases and J by 2 bases, with 8 bases left in between. This CDR3 has 13 amino acids.